The entry below gives a single TCR beta chain sequence along with its context. This same CDR3 is encoded by further DNA sequences in the sample. This entry comes from a study of shared clonotypes between healthy human individuals. Germline V CDR1 and CDR2: LNHNV, YYDKDF (reference sequence). Trimming pared 3 bases from V and 2 bases from J, leaving 3 bases between. This CDR3 comprises 12 residues. Method: immunoSEQ multiplex PCR; TCRdb's copy keeps in-frame clones and lacks some. Here the sample spans roughly 2.5 million clones, just over 90% being singletons. Donors had no recently reported acute infections or vaccinations and were HIV-negative.

The sequence was obtained from a man aged 18 to 29 in good health. Source material: naive CD4+ T cells sorted from blood. Subset noted: CD45RA+ positively selected. V is TRBV15 and J is TRBJ2-3, with D uncertain. The CDR3: CATSSFTDTQYF. DNA of the CDR3: TGTGCCACCAGCAGCTTCACAGATACGCAGTATTTT.